Below are 31 T cell receptor beta chains sequenced from a single sample in a study of blood T cell repertoires in COVID-19. Sequenced by immunoSEQ multiplex PCR; TCRdb stores in-frame clones only, minus some. The table records 200,000 to 300,000 clones, around 85% of them present only once. Source material: peripheral blood. Receptor source: a man between 60 and 75 years old with acute or convalescent COVID-19.

CDR3 in amino acids: CASSQDRLSSYNEQFF. For the CDR3, the DNA is TGTGCCAGCAGCCAAGATAGACTCAGCTCCTACAATGAGCAGTTCTTC. This chain links TRBV3-1 (or the pseudogene TRBV3-2) with TRBJ2-1, with no clear D. The germline V and J ends were trimmed by 0 bases and 0 bases, with 9 bases remaining between them. This CDR3 is 16 amino acids long. Germline CDR1 is LGHDT and CDR2 is YNNKEL (reference sequence).

About this clone: This same CDR3 is encoded by further DNA sequences in the sample. The chain couples TRBV7-6 to TRBJ2-7, with 10 bases identical to TRBD2. The CDR3 totals 15 residues. Trimming removed 5 bases from V and 2 bases from J; junction bases left unmatched: 6. Germline lookup yields CDR1 SGHVS and CDR2 FNYEAQ. The CDR3 is CASSPRTSGTYEQYF. CDR3 bases: TGTGCCAGCAGCCCAAGGACTAGCGGTACCTACGAGCAGTACTTC.

This chain links TRBV6-5 with TRBJ1-3, with D perhaps TRBD1 (6 bases). The CDR3 contains 15 residues. Trimming cost V 6 bases and J 2 bases, with 14 bases left between them. CDR1 and CDR2 (germline): MNHEY, SVGAGI. In DNA form, the CDR3 reads TGTGCCAGCAGCCTTGACAGGTGGGCTGGAAACACCATATATTTT. As protein: CASSLDRWAGNTIYF.

The gene calls are TRBV29-1 and TRBJ2-3, with TRBD1 matching 10 bases. Germline V gene lookup returns CDR1 SQVTM and CDR2 ANQGSEA. V was pared by 7 bases and J by 1 base, with 8 bases of the junction left unmatched. The CDR3 loop spans 15 amino acids. CDR3 sequence reads: CSGTGGVQRTDTQYF. CDR3 nucleotide sequence: TGCAGCGGGACAGGGGGAGTCCAGCGCACAGATACGCAGTATTTT.

The gene calls are TRBV18 and TRBJ1-5; D is unclear. Germline assignment: CDR1 KGHSH and CDR2 LQKENI. V was clipped by 4 bases and J by 6 bases, with 13 bases between them. The CDR3 is made up of 14 amino acids. The CDR3 DNA reads TGTGCCAGCTCACTAGAGCGGTCATTTCAGCCCCAGCATTTT. Its protein product is CASSLERSFQPQHF.

The chain couples TRBV7-2 to TRBJ2-7, with no clear D. The CDR3 is 15 residues long. CDR1 is SGHTA, CDR2 FQGNSA, per germline. Trimming left V 2 bases short and J 2 bases short, with 13 bases between. The CDR3 loop is CASSLLGSETYEQYF. CDR3 sequence (DNA): TGTGCCAGCAGCTTATTGGGCAGTGAAACCTACGAGCAGTACTTC.

This chain connects TRBV19 to TRBJ2-7; maybe TRBD2 (5 bases). Trimming shortened V by 5 bases and J by 2 bases, and 16 bases separated the two germline ends. From germline, CDR1 is LNHDA and CDR2 SQIVND (reference sequence). The CDR3 runs to 15 residues. The DNA for the CDR3 is TGTGCCAGTAGTCAAGGAGCGGAGGTCACCTACGAGCAGTACTTC. Translated: CASSQGAEVTYEQYF.

The gene calls are TRBV3-1 (or the pseudogene TRBV3-2) and TRBJ2-3; no reliable D call. This CDR3 comprises 16 residues. V was pared by 0 bases and J by 4 bases, with 14 bases between. Germline-derived CDR1 and CDR2 are LGHDT and YNNKEL (reference sequence). The CDR3 region is CASSQDQRLRSDTQYF. The CDR3 DNA reads as TGTGCCAGCAGCCAAGATCAGAGGTTACGGTCAGATACGCAGTATTTT.

V usage is TRBV19 and J usage is TRBJ1-5, with 7 bases lining up with TRBD1. The CDR3 covers 13 residues. V gave up 7 bases and J gave up 7 bases; unmatched junction bases: 7. From germline, CDR1 is LNHDA and CDR2 SQIVND (reference sequence). CDR3 protein: CASNLDRDQPQHF. DNA for the CDR3: TGTGCCAGTAATCTTGACAGGGACCAGCCCCAGCATTTT.

The chain has TRBV6-6 and TRBJ2-7, with unresolved D. The germline V gene encodes CDR1 MNHNY and CDR2 SVGAGI (reference sequence). This CDR3 has 12 residues. V lost 4 bases and J lost 6, with 10 bases in between. Written as DNA, the CDR3 is TGTGCCAGCAGTTCCCGTTATTCCGAGCAGTACTTC. Translating it yields CASSSRYSEQYF.

This clone was picked up one time. V is TRBV7-2 and J is TRBJ2-7; 7 bases line up with TRBD1. The V segment lost 2 bases and the J segment 5 bases; nucleotides outside the gene matches: 6. The CDR3 sequence is 14 residues long. CDR1 and CDR2 (germline): SGHTA, FQGNSA. CDR3 protein: CASSLFPRGNEQYF. The DNA of the CDR3 is TGTGCCAGCAGCTTATTTCCCAGGGGGAACGAGCAGTACTTC.

The chain employs TRBV27 and TRBJ2-7, with 8 bases fitting TRBD2. V lost 3 bases, J lost 6 bases, and 13 bases stayed unmatched. Germline CDR1 MNHEY, CDR2 SMNVEV (reference sequence). The CDR3 sequence is 16 residues long. CDR3 residues: CASSLNQGPGGGEQYF. CDR3 coding DNA: TGTGCCAGCAGTTTGAACCAGGGACCGGGGGGGGGCGAGCAGTACTTC.

The rearrangement uses TRBV2 and TRBJ2-7; 10 nucleotides line up with TRBD2. V lost 6 bases and J lost 0; bases outside the gene matches: 2. Looked up from germline, CDR1 is SNHLY and CDR2 is FYNNEI. This CDR3 has 14 amino acids. CDR3: CASRSSGSSYEQYF. The CDR3, as DNA: TGTGCCAGCAGATCTAGCGGGAGCTCCTACGAGCAGTACTTC.

This chain links TRBV9 with TRBJ1-5; possible D gene TRBD1, 6 bases. V shed 0 bases and J shed 3 bases, with 10 bases lying between them. The CDR3 is made up of 15 amino acids. Germline V lookup: CDR1 SGDLS, CDR2 YYNGEE. CDR3 sequence: CASSVGGRPNQPQHF. CDR3 DNA sequence: TGTGCCAGCAGCGTAGGGGGGCGCCCCAATCAGCCCCAGCATTTT.

V is TRBV30 and J is TRBJ2-2; no clear D gene. V lost 1 base, J lost 4 bases, and 7 bases lay in between. Germline V gene data show CDR1 as GTSNPN and CDR2 as SVGIG (reference sequence). This CDR3 is 13 amino acids long. Written as DNA, the CDR3 is TGTGCCTGGAGTGCCGGGTTCACCGGGGAGCTGTTTTTT. As protein: CAWSAGFTGELFF.

The chain carries TRBV10-2 and TRBJ2-5, with 14 bases identical to TRBD2. The CDR3 covers 14 residues. The germline V gene encodes CDR1 WSHSY and CDR2 SAAADI. V gave up 6 bases and J gave up 5 bases; unmatched junction bases: 2. The CDR3 DNA reads TGCGCCAGCAGGGGACTAGCGGGAGTGGAGACCCAGTACTTC. Translating gives CASRGLAGVETQYF.

The chain employs TRBV19 and TRBJ1-4; 7 nucleotides line up with TRBD1. With 3 bases clipped from V and 8 bases from J, the junction kept 6 bases outside the gene matches. Germline V gene data show CDR1 as LNHDA and CDR2 as SQIVND (reference sequence). This CDR3 contains 14 residues. This CDR3 reads CASSIGQVAEKLFF. DNA for the CDR3: TGTGCCAGTAGTATTGGACAGGTAGCGGAAAAACTGTTTTTT. The whole variable domain, filled in from reference TRBV19 and TRBJ1-4, reads DGGITQSPKYLFRKEGQNVTLSCEQNLNHDAMYWYRQDPGQGLRLIYYSQIVNDFQKGDIAEGYSVSREKKESFPLTVTSAQKNPTAFYLCASSIGQVAEKLFFGSGTQLSVL.

The chain combines TRBV5-4 with TRBJ2-2; D is possibly TRBD1 (6 bases). Germline assignment: CDR1 SGHNT and CDR2 YYREEE (reference sequence). Trimming pared 9 bases from V and 9 bases from J, leaving 18 bases between. CDR3 size: 13 residues. DNA of the CDR3: TGTGCCACCTGGAACAGGGCGGGCCGGGAGCTGTTTTTT. Protein product: CATWNRAGRELFF.

This chain connects TRBV19 to TRBJ1-1; possible D gene TRBD1, 6 bases. The CDR3 consists of 15 residues. From germline, CDR1 is LNHDA and CDR2 SQIVND (reference sequence). Deletions cut 8 bases from V and 6 bases from J, with 22 bases between. CDR3 nucleotides: TGTGCCAGTGGGGGTCTCGGACAGCAAGGGGCTGAAGCTTTCTTT. It yields the protein CASGGLGQQGAEAFF.

This chain links TRBV9 with TRBJ2-4, with a possible D match to TRBD2 (5 bases). V lost 0 bases, J lost 0 bases, and 7 bases lay in between. Germline loops: CDR1 SGDLS, CDR2 YYNGEE. This CDR3 region has 15 residues. The CDR3 loop reads CASSVGGLAKNIQYF. The DNA of the CDR3 is TGTGCCAGCAGCGTAGGCGGGTTAGCCAAAAACATTCAGTACTTC.

The gene calls are TRBV12-1 and TRBJ2-1; the table's D call TRBD1 went unverified against the DNA. TRBV12-1 is recorded as a pseudogene. CDR3 length equals 13 residues. CDR3 residues: CASSFPGMNEQFF. CDR3 nucleotide sequence: TGTGCCAGCAGCTTCCCAGGGATGAATGAGCAGTTCTTC.

The rearrangement uses TRBV3-1 (or the pseudogene TRBV3-2) and TRBJ2-7; 8 positions match TRBD2. Trimming cost V 5 bases and J 8 bases; bases outside gene matches: 5. Germline CDR1 reads LGHDT; CDR2 reads YNNKEL (reference sequence). The CDR3 is 12 amino acids. CDR3 coding DNA: TGTGCCAGCAGCACGGGACTAGATAAGCAGTACTTC. This gives the protein CASSTGLDKQYF.

The V call is TRBV12-3 or TRBV12-4, the J call TRBJ1-2; D unresolved. This CDR3 has 12 amino acids. V was clipped by 6 bases and J by 7 bases, with 12 bases between them. The CDR3 sequence: CASSLTPGGYTF. CDR3 DNA: TGTGCCAGCAGCCTCACCCCCGGTGGCTACACCTTC.

The chain uses TRBV28 and TRBJ1-6; D might be TRBD1 (6 bases). V lost 5 bases and J 0 bases, leaving 14 bases between the germline ends. This CDR3 has 17 residues. Per germline, CDR1 MDHEN and CDR2 SYDVKM. The CDR3 spells CASSGHQGLSYNSPLHF. In DNA form, the CDR3 reads TGTGCCAGCAGTGGGCACCAGGGGCTCTCCTATAATTCACCCCTCCACTTT.

The V and J genes are TRBV28 and TRBJ1-5, with D perhaps TRBD1 (5 bases). The CDR3 is 15 residues long. Germline CDR1 reads MDHEN; CDR2 reads SYDVKM. V was pared by 4 bases and J by 4 bases, with 14 bases between. The CDR3 region is CASSWGLAPNQPQHF. CDR3 bases: TGTGCCAGCAGTTGGGGCCTCGCCCCAAATCAGCCCCAGCATTTT.

This clone turned up a few times. This chain connects TRBV27 to TRBJ2-1; no definite D call. The CDR3 length is 13 residues. V lost 3 bases and J lost 4, with 7 bases in between. Per the germline V gene, CDR1 is MNHEY and CDR2 is SMNVEV (reference sequence). The CDR3 DNA reads as TGTGCCAGCAGTTTGAGCGCTTACAATGAGCAGTTCTTC. This encodes CASSLSAYNEQFF.

The chain uses TRBV11-2 and TRBJ1-2, with unresolved D. The germline CDR1 and CDR2 sequences are SGHAT and FQNNGV. V gave up 6 bases and J gave up 7 bases, with 21 bases separating them. CDR3 length: 15 amino acids. CDR3: CASRYAGLPKGGYTF. The DNA for the CDR3 is TGTGCCAGCAGATACGCGGGCCTTCCCAAGGGTGGCTACACCTTC.

This clone was seen a single time. Other DNA sequences in this sample translate to the same CDR3. V usage is TRBV18 and J usage is TRBJ2-2; 7 nucleotides line up with TRBD1. Per the germline V gene, CDR1 is KGHSH and CDR2 is LQKENI. Trimming at V came to 3 bases and at J to 1 base, leaving 2 bases not matched to a gene. The CDR3 has 15 amino acids. DNA of the CDR3: TGTGCCAGCTCACCCCGACAGGGGAACACCGGGGAGCTGTTTTTT. It translates to CASSPRQGNTGELFF.

The chain carries TRBV7-3 and TRBJ1-6; D call uncertain. CDR1 is SGHTA and CDR2 is FQGTGA in the germline V gene. V gave up 0 bases and J gave up 7 bases, with 4 bases separating them. The CDR3 is made up of 13 amino acids. In DNA, the CDR3 is TGTGCCAGCAGCTTAACGAGCAATTCACCCCTCCACTTT. It specifies CASSLTSNSPLHF.

The chain has TRBV5-1 and TRBJ1-6; weak D call: TRBD1 (6 bases). Germline V lookup: CDR1 SGHRS, CDR2 YFSETQ. This CDR3 is 15 amino acids long. Trimming removed 3 bases at V and 8 bases at J, with 15 bases between. CDR3 coding DNA: TGCGCCAGCAGCTCGACCGGACAGCCCGATTCACCCCTCCACTTT. This gives the protein CASSSTGQPDSPLHF. Based on the CDR3 plus reference TRBV5-1 and TRBJ1-6, the full variable domain is KAGVTQTPRYLIKTRGQQVTLSCSPISGHRSVSWYQQTPGQGLQFLFEYFSETQRNKGNFPGRFSGRQFSNSRSEMNVSTLELGDSALYLCASSSTGQPDSPLHFGNGTRLTVT.

The V gene is TRBV18, the J gene TRBJ2-3, with 8 bases matching TRBD2. The CDR3 is made up of 17 amino acids. V lost 0 bases to trimming and J lost 1 base; unmatched junction nucleotides: 6. In germline, CDR1 is KGHSH, CDR2 LQKENI. The CDR3 protein is CASSPPAGGVGTDTQYF. DNA for the CDR3: TGTGCCAGCTCACCACCGGCGGGAGGCGTGGGCACAGATACGCAGTATTTT.